This note documents a single T cell receptor beta chain sequence. The antigen is not known. The CDR3 covers 14 residues. Germline V lookup: CDR1 SEHNR, CDR2 FQNEAQ (reference sequence). The V end was cut by 5 bases, the J end by 7 bases, with 17 bases between. The sample is drawn from a study of CD8+ T cells in alopecia areata. Looking at the study overall: Treatment of the treated patients consisted of oral tofacitinib, 5 to 10 mg twice daily. Whole-study results and caveats: During tofacitinib treatment, many expanded lesional clones remained in scalp and blood. Tofacitinib significantly lowered scalp clonality and expanded CD8+ clones among the top 100.

Treatment described: oral pan-JAK inhibitor, 5-10 mg twice daily. Alopecia areata patients had lesional scalp punch biopsies and peripheral blood taken from them. The sequencing template was cDNA reverse transcribed from extracted RNA. Assay: immunoSEQ multiplex PCR; the TCRdb copy retains only in-frame clones and omits some. The sample shows about 200,000 clones, around two fifths of them seen only once. This sequence joins TRBV7-9 and TRBJ1-2; D might be TRBD1 (6 bases). The sequence was collected from a human donor with alopecia areata. The sample consisted of CD4+ T cells sorted from blood, taken at roughly week 30, from a patient treated with tofacitinib. CDR3 bases: TGTGCCAGCAGCCTGGGACATACAACTATTGGCTACACCTTC. This codes for CASSLGHTTIGYTF.